Included here is one TCR beta chain sequence, with context. This sample was included in a study of cytomegalovirus exposure and HLA in healthy donors. The study ran its PCR with 60 Vbeta and 13 Jbeta primers. The table came from immunoSEQ multiplex PCR; TCRdb's copy has only in-frame clones and leaves some out. The sample carries about 190,000 clones, roughly 80% recorded once. The ends were cut back, 0 bases at V and 1 base at J, with 9 bases in the middle. The CDR3 is 15 residues long. The germline gives CDR1 SEHNR, CDR2 FQNEAQ (reference sequence). The rearrangement joins TRBV7-9 to TRBJ2-5; D remains unclear. The TCR originated in a young woman in good health and CMV-seronegative. Sequencing input: PBMCs. The CDR3: CASSLASGAQETQYF. The CDR3 DNA reads TGTGCCAGCAGCTTAGCGTCAGGTGCCCAAGAGACCCAGTACTTC.